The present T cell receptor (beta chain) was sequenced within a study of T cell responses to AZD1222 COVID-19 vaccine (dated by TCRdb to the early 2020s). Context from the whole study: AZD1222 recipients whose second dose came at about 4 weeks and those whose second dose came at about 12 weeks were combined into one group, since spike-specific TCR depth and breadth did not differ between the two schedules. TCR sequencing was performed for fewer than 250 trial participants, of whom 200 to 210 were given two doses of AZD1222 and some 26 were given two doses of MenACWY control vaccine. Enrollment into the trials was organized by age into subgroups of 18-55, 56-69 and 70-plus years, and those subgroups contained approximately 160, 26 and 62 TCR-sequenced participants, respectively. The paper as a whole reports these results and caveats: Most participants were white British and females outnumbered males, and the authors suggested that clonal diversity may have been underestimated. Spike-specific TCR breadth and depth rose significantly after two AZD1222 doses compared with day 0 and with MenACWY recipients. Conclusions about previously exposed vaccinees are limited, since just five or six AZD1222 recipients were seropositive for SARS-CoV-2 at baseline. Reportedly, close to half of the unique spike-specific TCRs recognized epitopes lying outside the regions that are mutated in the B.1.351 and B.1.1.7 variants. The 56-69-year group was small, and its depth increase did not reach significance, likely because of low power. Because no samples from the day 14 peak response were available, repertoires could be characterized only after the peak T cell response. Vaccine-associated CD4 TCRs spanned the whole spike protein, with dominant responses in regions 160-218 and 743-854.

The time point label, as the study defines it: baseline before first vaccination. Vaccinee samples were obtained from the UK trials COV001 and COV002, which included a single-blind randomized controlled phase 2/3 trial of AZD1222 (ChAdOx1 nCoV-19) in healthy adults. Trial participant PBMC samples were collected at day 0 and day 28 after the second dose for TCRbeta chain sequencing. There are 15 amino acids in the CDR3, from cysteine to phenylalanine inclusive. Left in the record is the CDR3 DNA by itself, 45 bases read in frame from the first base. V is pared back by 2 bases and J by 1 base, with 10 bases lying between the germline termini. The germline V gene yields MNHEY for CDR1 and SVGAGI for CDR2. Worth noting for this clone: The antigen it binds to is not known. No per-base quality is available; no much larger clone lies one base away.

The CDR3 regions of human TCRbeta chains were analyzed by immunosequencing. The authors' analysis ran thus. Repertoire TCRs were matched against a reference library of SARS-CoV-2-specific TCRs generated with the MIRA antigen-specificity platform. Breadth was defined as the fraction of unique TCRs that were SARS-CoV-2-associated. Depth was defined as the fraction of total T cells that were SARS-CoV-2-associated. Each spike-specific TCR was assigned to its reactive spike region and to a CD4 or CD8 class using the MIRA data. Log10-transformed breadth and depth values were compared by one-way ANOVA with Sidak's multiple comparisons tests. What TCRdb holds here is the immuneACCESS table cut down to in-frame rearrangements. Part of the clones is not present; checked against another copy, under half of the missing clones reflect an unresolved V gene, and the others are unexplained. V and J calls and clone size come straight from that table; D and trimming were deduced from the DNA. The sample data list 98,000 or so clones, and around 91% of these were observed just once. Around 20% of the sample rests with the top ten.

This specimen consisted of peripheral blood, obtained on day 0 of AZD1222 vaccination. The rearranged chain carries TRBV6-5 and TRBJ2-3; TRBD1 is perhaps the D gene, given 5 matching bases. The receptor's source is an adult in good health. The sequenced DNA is TGTGCCAGCAGTTACGAAGGGGCCGGCACAGATACGCAGTATTTT. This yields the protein CASSYEGAGTDTQYF.